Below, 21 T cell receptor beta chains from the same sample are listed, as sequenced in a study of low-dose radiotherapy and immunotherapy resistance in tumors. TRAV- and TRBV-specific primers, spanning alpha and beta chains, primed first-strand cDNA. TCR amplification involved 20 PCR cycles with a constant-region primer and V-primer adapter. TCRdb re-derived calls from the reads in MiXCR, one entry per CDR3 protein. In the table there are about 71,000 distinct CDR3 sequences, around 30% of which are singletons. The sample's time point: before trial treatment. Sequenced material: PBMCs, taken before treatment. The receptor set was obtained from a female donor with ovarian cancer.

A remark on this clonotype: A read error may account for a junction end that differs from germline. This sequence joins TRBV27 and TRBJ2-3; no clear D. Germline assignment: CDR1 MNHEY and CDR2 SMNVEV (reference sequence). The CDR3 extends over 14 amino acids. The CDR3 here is CASSVSSRTDTQYF. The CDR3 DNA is TGTGCCAGCAGTGTATCTAGTAGGACAGATACGCAGTATTTT.

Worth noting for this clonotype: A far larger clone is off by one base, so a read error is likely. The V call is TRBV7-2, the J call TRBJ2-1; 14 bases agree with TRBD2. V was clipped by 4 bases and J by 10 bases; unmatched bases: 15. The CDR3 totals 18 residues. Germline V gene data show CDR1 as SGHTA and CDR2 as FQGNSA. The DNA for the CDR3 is TGTGCCAGCAGCTACCTACCTGGGACTAGCGGGAGCTCCTACGAGCAGTTCTTC. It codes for CASSYLPGTSGSSYEQFF.

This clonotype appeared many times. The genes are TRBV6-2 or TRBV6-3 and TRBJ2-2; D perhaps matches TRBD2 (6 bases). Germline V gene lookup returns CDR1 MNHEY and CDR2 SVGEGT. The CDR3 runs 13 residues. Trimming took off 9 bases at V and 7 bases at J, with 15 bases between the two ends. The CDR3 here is CASRRESNGELFF. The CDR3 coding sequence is TGTGCCAGTCGTCGGGAGTCTAACGGGGAGCTGTTTTTT.

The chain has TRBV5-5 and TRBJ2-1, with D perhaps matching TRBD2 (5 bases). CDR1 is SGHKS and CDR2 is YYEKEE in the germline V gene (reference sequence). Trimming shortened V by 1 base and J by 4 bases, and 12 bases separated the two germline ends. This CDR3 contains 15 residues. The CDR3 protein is CASSLFLGGYNEQFF. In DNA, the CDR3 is TGTGCCAGCAGCTTGTTCCTGGGCGGGTACAATGAGCAGTTCTTC.

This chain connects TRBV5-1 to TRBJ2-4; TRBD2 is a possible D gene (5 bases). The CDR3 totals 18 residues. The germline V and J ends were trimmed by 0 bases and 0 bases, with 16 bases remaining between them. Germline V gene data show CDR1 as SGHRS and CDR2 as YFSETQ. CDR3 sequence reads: CASSLVAGWTLAKNIQYF. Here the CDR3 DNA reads TGCGCCAGCAGCTTGGTTGCGGGCTGGACTTTAGCCAAAAACATTCAGTACTTC.

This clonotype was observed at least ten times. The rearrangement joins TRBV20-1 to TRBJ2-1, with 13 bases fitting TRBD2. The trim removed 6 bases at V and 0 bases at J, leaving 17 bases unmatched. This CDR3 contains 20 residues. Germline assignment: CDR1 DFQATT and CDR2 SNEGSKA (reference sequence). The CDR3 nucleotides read TGCAGTGCCCACGGGAGGGTGACTAGCGGGAGGCTGAGCTCCTACAATGAGCAGTTCTTC. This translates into CSAHGRVTSGRLSSYNEQFF.

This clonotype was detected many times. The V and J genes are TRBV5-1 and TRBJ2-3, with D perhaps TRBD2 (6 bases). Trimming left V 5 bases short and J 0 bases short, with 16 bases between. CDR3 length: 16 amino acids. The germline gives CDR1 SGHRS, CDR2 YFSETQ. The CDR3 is CASRRGQGGSTDTQYF. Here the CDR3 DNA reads TGCGCCAGCAGGCGGGGTCAGGGCGGAAGCACAGATACGCAGTATTTT.

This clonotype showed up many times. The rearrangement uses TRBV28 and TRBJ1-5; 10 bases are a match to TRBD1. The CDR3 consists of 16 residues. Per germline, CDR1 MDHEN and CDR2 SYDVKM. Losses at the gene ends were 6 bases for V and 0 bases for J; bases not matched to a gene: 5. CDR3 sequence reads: CASSPDRGYSNQPQHF. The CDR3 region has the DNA TGTGCCAGCAGCCCGGACAGGGGGTATAGCAATCAGCCCCAGCATTTT.

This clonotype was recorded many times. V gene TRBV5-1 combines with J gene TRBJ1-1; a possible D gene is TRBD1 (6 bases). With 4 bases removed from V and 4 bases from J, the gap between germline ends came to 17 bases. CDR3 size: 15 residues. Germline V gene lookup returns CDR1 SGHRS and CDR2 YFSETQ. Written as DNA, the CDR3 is TGCGCCAGCAGCGCCCTACAGGGTATAGGCACTGAAGCTTTCTTT. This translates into CASSALQGIGTEAFF.

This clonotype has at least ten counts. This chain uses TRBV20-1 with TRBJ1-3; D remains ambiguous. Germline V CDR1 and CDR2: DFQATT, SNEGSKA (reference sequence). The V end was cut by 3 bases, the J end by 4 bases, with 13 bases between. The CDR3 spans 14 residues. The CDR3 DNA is TGCAGTGCTAGTAGGTCCTATGGGGGAAACACCATATATTTT. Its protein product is CSASRSYGGNTIYF.

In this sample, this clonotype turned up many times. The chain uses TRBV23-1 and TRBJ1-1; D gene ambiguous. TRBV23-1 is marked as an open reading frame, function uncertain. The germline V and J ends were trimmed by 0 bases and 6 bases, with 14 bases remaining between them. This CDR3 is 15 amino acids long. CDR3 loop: CASSQSPYLDPEAFF. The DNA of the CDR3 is TGCGCCAGCAGTCAATCCCCTTATCTAGACCCTGAAGCTTTCTTT.

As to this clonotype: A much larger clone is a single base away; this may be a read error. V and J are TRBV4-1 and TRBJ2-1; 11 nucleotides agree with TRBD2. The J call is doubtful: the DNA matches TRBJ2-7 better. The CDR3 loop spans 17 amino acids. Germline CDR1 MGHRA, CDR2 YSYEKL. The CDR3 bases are TGCGCCAGCAGCCCGGTCCCCGGGACTAGCGGCGACAATGAGCAGTACTTC. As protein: CASSPVPGTSGDNEQYF.

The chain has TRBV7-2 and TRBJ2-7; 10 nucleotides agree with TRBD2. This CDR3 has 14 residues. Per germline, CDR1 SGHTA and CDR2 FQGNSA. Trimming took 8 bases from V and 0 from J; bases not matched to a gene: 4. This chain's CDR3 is CASGVAGGSYEQYF. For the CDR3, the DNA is TGTGCCAGCGGGGTAGCGGGGGGCTCCTACGAGCAGTACTTC.

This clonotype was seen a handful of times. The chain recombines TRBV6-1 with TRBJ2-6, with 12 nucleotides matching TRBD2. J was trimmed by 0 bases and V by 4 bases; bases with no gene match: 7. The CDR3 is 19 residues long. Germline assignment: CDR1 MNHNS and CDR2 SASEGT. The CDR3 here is CASSALAGGGVSGANVLTF. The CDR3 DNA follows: TGTGCCAGCAGTGCTCTAGCGGGAGGGGGGGTCTCTGGGGCCAACGTCCTGACTTTC.

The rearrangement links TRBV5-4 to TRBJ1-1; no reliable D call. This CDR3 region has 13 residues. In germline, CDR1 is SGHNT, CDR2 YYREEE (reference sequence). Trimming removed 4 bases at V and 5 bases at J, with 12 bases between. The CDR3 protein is CASSPYGRTEAFF. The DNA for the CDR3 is TGTGCCAGCAGCCCCTATGGGAGGACTGAAGCTTTCTTT.

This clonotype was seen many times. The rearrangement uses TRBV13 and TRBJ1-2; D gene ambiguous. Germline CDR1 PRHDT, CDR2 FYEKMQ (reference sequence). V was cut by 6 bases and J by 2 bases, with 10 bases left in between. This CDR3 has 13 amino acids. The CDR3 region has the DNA TGTGCCAGCAGTGAAGGTCAGAACTATGGCTACACCTTC. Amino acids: CASSEGQNYGYTF.

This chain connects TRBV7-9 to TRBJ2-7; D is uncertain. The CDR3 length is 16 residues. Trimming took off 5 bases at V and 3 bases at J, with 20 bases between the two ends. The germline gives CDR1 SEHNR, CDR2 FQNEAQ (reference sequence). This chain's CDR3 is CASSPLNVATGYEQYF. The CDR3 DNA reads TGTGCCAGCAGCCCCCTCAATGTGGCCACGGGCTACGAGCAGTACTTC.

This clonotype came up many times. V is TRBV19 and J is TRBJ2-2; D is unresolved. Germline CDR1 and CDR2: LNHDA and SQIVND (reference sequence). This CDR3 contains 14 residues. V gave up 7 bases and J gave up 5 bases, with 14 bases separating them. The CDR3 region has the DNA TGTGCCAGTACAGCTCTAGGACGTACCGGGGAGCTGTTTTTT. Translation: CASTALGRTGELFF.

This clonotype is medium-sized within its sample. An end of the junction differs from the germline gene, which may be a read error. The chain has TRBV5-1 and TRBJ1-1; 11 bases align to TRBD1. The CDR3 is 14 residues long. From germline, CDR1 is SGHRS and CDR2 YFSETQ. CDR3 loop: CASSPGQGARVPFF. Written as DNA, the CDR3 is TGTGCCAGCAGCCCAGGACAGGGGGCGAGAGTTCCTTTCTTT.

In nucleotides, the CDR3 is TGCAGCGTTGAAGATGGGGGGGTCAATGAGCAGTTCTTC. Its protein is CSVEDGGVNEQFF. The chain uses TRBV29-1 and TRBJ2-1; 7 nucleotides agree with TRBD2. Per the germline V gene, CDR1 is SQVTM and CDR2 is ANQGSEA. Germline trimming cut 0 bases from V and 6 bases from J; bases unmatched to any gene: 2. The CDR3 runs to 13 residues.

The CDR3 coding sequence is TGCGCCAGCAGCGCCGGTTCCAATTCACCCCTCCACTTT. It encodes CASSAGSNSPLHF. The rearrangement joins TRBV5-1 to TRBJ1-6, with no clear D. The V and J ends lost 4 bases and 7 bases respectively, with 9 bases between them. The CDR3 covers 13 residues. Germline CDR1 reads SGHRS; CDR2 reads YFSETQ.